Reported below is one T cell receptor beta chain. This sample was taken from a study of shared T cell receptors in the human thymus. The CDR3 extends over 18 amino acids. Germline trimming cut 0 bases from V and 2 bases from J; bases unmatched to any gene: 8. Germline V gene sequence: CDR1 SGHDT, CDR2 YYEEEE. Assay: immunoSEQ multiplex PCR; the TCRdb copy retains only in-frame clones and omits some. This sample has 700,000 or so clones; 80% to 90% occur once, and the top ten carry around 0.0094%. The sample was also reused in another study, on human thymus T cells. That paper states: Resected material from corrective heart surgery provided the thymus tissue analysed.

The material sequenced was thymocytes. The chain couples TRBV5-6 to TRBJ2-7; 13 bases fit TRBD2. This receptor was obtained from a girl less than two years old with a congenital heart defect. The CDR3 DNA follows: TGTGCCAGCAGCTTGGGACTAGCGGGGGGCGAGCCCCCCTACGAGCAGTACTTC. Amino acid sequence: CASSLGLAGGEPPYEQYF.